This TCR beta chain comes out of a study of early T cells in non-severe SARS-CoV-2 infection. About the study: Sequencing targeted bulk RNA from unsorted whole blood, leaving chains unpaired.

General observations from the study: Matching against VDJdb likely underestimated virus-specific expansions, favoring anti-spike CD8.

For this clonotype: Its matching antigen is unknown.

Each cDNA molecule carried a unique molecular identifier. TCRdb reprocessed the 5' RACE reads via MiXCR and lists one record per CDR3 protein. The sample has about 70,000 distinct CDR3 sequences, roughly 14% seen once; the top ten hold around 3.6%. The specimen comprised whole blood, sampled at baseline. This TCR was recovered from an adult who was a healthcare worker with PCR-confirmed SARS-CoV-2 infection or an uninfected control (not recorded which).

In nucleotides, the CDR3 is TGCGCCAGCAGCCTCAGATTCGACGGAACGGAGCACAATGAGCAGTTCTTC. It yields the protein CASSLRFDGTEHNEQFF. The rearrangement links TRBV4-1 to TRBJ2-1, with D unclear. Per germline, CDR1 MGHRA and CDR2 YSYEKL. This CDR3 has 17 amino acids. With 4 bases removed from V and 5 bases from J, the gap between germline ends came to 21 bases.